Shown below are 32 T cell receptor beta chains from a single sample sequenced in a study of CD8+ T cells in alopecia areata. Sequencing relied on a cDNA template that was reverse transcribed from extracted RNA. Some clones are missing from TCRdb's copy, which holds only in-frame ones; the method was immunoSEQ multiplex PCR. In the table there are around 120,000 clones, roughly 66% of which are singletons. Input material: CD4+ T cells sorted from blood. The receptors were gathered from a human donor in good health.

The chain couples TRBV29-1 to TRBJ1-1; 7 positions agree with TRBD1. With 4 bases clipped from V and 3 bases from J, the junction kept 8 bases outside the gene matches. Germline V lookup: CDR1 SQVTM, CDR2 ANQGSEA. CDR3 length: 14 residues. Here the CDR3 reads CSVVLTGPHTEAFF. The CDR3 DNA reads as TGCAGCGTTGTATTGACAGGGCCCCACACTGAAGCTTTCTTT. The full variable domain, its missing parts supplied by reference TRBV29-1 and TRBJ1-1, is SAVISQKPSRDICQRGTSLTIQCQVDSQVTMMFWYRQQPGQSLTLIATANQGSEATYESGFVIDKFPISRPNLTFSTLTVSNMSPEDSSIYLCSVVLTGPHTEAFFGQGTRLTVV.

This clone showed up just a few times. The CDR3 DNA reads as TGCAGCGTTCACCCACTAGCGGGAGCCACAGATACGCAGTATTTT. This encodes CSVHPLAGATDTQYF. The chain links TRBV29-1 to TRBJ2-3, with 11 bases matching TRBD2. Germline V lookup: CDR1 SQVTM, CDR2 ANQGSEA. The CDR3 contains 15 residues. J lost 2 bases, V lost 5 bases, and 6 bases had no gene match.

This chain uses TRBV4-1 with TRBJ2-4; TRBD2 agrees at 8 bases. The CDR3 contains 20 residues. Germline V gene sequence: CDR1 MGHRA, CDR2 YSYEKL. After removal of 1 base from V and 0 bases from J, the junction contained 14 bases not matched to a gene. The CDR3: CASSQVGQRGPALAKNIQYF. The CDR3 region has the DNA TGCGCCAGCAGCCAAGTCGGTCAGCGGGGGCCCGCCCTAGCCAAAAACATTCAGTACTTC.

The gene calls are TRBV29-1 and TRBJ2-7; 8 bases agree with TRBD1. This CDR3 is 13 amino acids long. Losses at the gene ends were 5 bases for V and 1 base for J; bases not matched to a gene: 4. Germline lookup yields CDR1 SQVTM and CDR2 ANQGSEA. In DNA, the CDR3 is TGCAGCGTTTCTCAGGGGGCGTCCTACGAGCAGTACTTC. It encodes CSVSQGASYEQYF.

V gene TRBV5-1 combines with J gene TRBJ1-1, with no clear D. Trimming took off 5 bases at V and 0 bases at J, with 17 bases between the two ends. The germline CDR1 and CDR2 sequences are SGHRS and YFSETQ. The CDR3 spans 16 residues. This CDR3 reads CASRDGRSILNTEAFF. The CDR3 nucleotides are TGCGCCAGCAGGGATGGACGGAGTATTTTGAACACTGAAGCTTTCTTT.

The chain uses TRBV5-6 and TRBJ2-6; 10 bases align to TRBD1. V dropped 1 base and J dropped 2; count of bases not matched to a gene: 3. Germline CDR1 and CDR2: SGHDT and YYEEEE. This CDR3 has 17 residues. CDR3 DNA sequence: TGTGCCAGCAGCTTGTTCGGGACAGGGGCTGGGGCCAACGTCCTGACTTTC. This codes for CASSLFGTGAGANVLTF. The whole variable domain, filled in from reference TRBV5-6 and TRBJ2-6, reads DAGVTQSPTHLIKTRGQQVTLRCSPKSGHDTVSWYQQALGQGPQFIFQYYEEEERQRGNFPDRFSGHQFPNYSSELNVNALLLGDSALYLCASSLFGTGAGANVLTFGAGSRLTVL.

CDR3 protein: CASSLIQQETQYF. The CDR3 coding sequence is TGTGCCAGCAGCTTGATACAGCAAGAGACCCAGTACTTC. The genes are TRBV5-6 and TRBJ2-5, with D unclear. Germline loops: CDR1 SGHDT, CDR2 YYEEEE. The CDR3 has 13 residues. V was cut by 1 base and J by 2 bases, with 6 bases left in between.

This rearrangement joins TRBV2 to TRBJ2-7; 7 bases fit TRBD1. The CDR3 loop spans 14 amino acids. Germline CDR1 SNHLY, CDR2 FYNNEI. J lost 3 bases, V lost 5 bases, and 7 bases had no gene match. CDR3 protein: CASSPGTEVYEQYF. CDR3 nucleotides: TGTGCCAGCAGTCCCGGGACAGAAGTCTACGAGCAGTACTTC.

The chain has TRBV29-1 and TRBJ2-7; 7 nucleotides agree with TRBD1. The trim removed 7 bases at V and 2 bases at J, leaving 2 bases unmatched. Germline V gene data show CDR1 as SQVTM and CDR2 as ANQGSEA. The CDR3 is 11 amino acids. CDR3 in amino acids: CSGGQTYEQYF. CDR3 DNA: TGCAGCGGGGGACAGACCTACGAGCAGTACTTC.

The rearrangement joins TRBV10-2 to TRBJ1-2; D is uncertain. This CDR3 is 14 amino acids long. In germline, CDR1 is WSHSY, CDR2 SAAADI. Trimming removed 2 bases at V and 8 bases at J, with 15 bases between. The CDR3 DNA follows: TGCGCCAGCAGTGAGCCGGGTCCGGCAAGGGGCTACACCTTC. Translation gives CASSEPGPARGYTF.

The chain recombines TRBV4-2 with TRBJ2-7; 8 bases are shared with TRBD2. The junction had 7 bases not matched to a gene; V was cut back by 0 bases and J by 3 bases. CDR1 is LGHNA, CDR2 YNFKEQ, per germline. CDR3 size: 16 residues. The CDR3 coding sequence is TGTGCCAGCAGCCAAGATCTGAATAGCGGGGTCTACGAGCAGTACTTC. It codes for CASSQDLNSGVYEQYF.

The chain has TRBV7-3 and TRBJ2-3; 10 nucleotides align to TRBD1. This CDR3 has 15 amino acids. The V gene end was trimmed by 0 bases and the J gene end by 4 bases; junction bases not matched to a gene: 1. The germline V gene has CDR1 SGHTA and CDR2 FQGTGA. CDR3 in DNA: TGTGCCAGCAGCTTAACCGGGACAGGGGCAGATACGCAGTATTTT. The encoded protein is CASSLTGTGADTQYF.

Remarks on this clone: This clone may be a read error of a much larger clone one base away. The V and J genes are TRBV7-2 and TRBJ2-3; D gene ambiguous. Germline CDR1 reads SGHTA; CDR2 reads FQGNSA. The CDR3 totals 12 residues. Trimming pared 3 bases from V and 4 bases from J, leaving 5 bases between. CDR3 residues: CASSFGPDTQYF. In DNA form, the CDR3 reads TGTGCCAGCAGCTTTGGGCCAGATACGCAGTATTTT.

J is TRBJ1-1 and V is TRBV30; D gene uncertain. V was trimmed by 4 bases and J by 1 base, leaving 10 bases between them. In germline, CDR1 is GTSNPN, CDR2 SVGIG (reference sequence). This CDR3 has 13 amino acids. The CDR3 here is CAWISSGNTEAFF. CDR3 in DNA: TGTGCCTGGATTTCCTCAGGGAACACTGAAGCTTTCTTT.

The chain is built from TRBV4-2 and TRBJ1-5; possibly TRBD1 for D (5 bases). The CDR3 spans 16 residues. Germline V lookup: CDR1 LGHNA, CDR2 YNFKEQ. V dropped 1 base and J dropped 4 bases, with 14 bases sitting between them. CDR3 DNA: TGTGCCAGCAGCCAAGCTCAACGACAGACGAATCAGCCCCAGCATTTT. It yields the protein CASSQAQRQTNQPQHF.

The chain has TRBV30 and TRBJ1-1, with 7 bases matching TRBD1. In germline, CDR1 is GTSNPN, CDR2 SVGIG (reference sequence). The CDR3 runs to 15 residues. The V segment lost 0 bases and the J segment 0 bases; nucleotides outside the gene matches: 4. CDR3 loop: CAWSVGQLMNTEAFF. In DNA, the CDR3 is TGTGCCTGGAGTGTGGGACAGTTAATGAACACTGAAGCTTTCTTT.

This clone turned up a few times. The V and J genes are TRBV28 and TRBJ2-1, with 7 bases lining up with TRBD1. Germline assignment: CDR1 MDHEN and CDR2 SYDVKM. Trimming removed 5 bases from V and 2 bases from J; junction bases left unmatched: 9. The CDR3 is 16 residues long. The CDR3 DNA is TGTGCCAGCAGTCCCCAACCGGGACAGACCTACAATGAGCAGTTCTTC. This codes for CASSPQPGQTYNEQFF. Filled out from reference TRBV28 and TRBJ2-1, the complete variable domain reads DVKVTQSSRYLVKRTGEKVFLECVQDMDHENMFWYRQDPGLGLRLIYFSYDVKMKEKGDIPEGYSVSREKKERFSLILESASTNQTSMYLCASSPQPGQTYNEQFFGPGTRLTVL.

The chain combines TRBV29-1 with TRBJ1-5; D possibly corresponds to TRBD1 (5 bases). The germline V and J ends were trimmed by 6 bases and 4 bases, with 13 bases remaining between them. Germline lookup yields CDR1 SQVTM and CDR2 ANQGSEA. This CDR3 is 13 amino acids long. DNA of the CDR3: TGCAGCGTGGTTTCAGGGTCGAATCAGCCCCAGCATTTT. It codes for CSVVSGSNQPQHF.

The chain links TRBV4-1 to TRBJ1-2; a possible D gene is TRBD1 (5 bases). Deletions cut 1 base from V and 3 bases from J, with 6 bases between. CDR1 and CDR2 from the germline V gene are MGHRA and YSYEKL. This CDR3 is 13 amino acids long. The CDR3 spells CASSQVRDYGYTF. The CDR3 DNA is TGCGCCAGCAGCCAAGTCAGGGACTATGGCTACACCTTC.

This clone occurred once. The chain has TRBV30 and TRBJ1-6; D remains ambiguous. V shed 3 bases and J shed 9 bases, with 12 bases lying between them. Germline loops: CDR1 GTSNPN, CDR2 SVGIG (reference sequence). The CDR3 contains 13 residues. CDR3 DNA sequence: TGTGCCTGGAGGACGGTCCTCGGTTCACCCCTCCACTTT. This gives the protein CAWRTVLGSPLHF.

This rearrangement joins TRBV29-1 to TRBJ2-5, with D possibly being TRBD1 (5 bases). This CDR3 has 13 residues. Trimming left V 7 bases short and J 5 bases short, with 17 bases between. The V gene's germline CDR1 is SQVTM and CDR2 ANQGSEA. Written as DNA, the CDR3 is TGCAGCGCAGCCAAGGGGTTTAGGGAGACCCAGTACTTC. The encoded protein is CSAAKGFRETQYF.

The chain carries TRBV29-1 and TRBJ2-3; 11 nucleotides match TRBD2. CDR1 is SQVTM, CDR2 ANQGSEA, per germline. This CDR3 is built from 16 residues. The V segment lost 4 bases and the J segment 8 bases; nucleotides outside the gene matches: 14. This CDR3 is CSVGLAGTPGGGTQYF. For the CDR3, the DNA is TGCAGCGTTGGACTAGCGGGGACCCCGGGTGGCGGTACGCAGTATTTT.

The sample holds a few counts of this clone. The chain has TRBV4-2 and TRBJ1-3, with a possible D match to TRBD1 (5 bases). Germline-derived CDR1 and CDR2 are LGHNA and YNFKEQ. The CDR3 length is 16 residues. V was cut by 4 bases and J by 0 bases, with 13 bases left in between. The CDR3 loop reads CASSLGTADSGNTIYF. The CDR3 bases are TGTGCCAGCAGCCTCGGGACGGCGGACTCTGGAAACACCATATATTTT.

The rearrangement joins TRBV19 to TRBJ1-5; TRBD1 aligns across 8 bases. Germline V CDR1 and CDR2: LNHDA, SQIVND (reference sequence). V gave up 4 bases and J gave up 3 bases; unmatched junction bases: 2. The length of the CDR3 is 14 residues. CDR3 loop: CASSTGQANQPQHF. CDR3 coding DNA: TGTGCCAGTAGTACGGGACAGGCCAATCAGCCCCAGCATTTT. Based on the CDR3 plus reference TRBV19 and TRBJ1-5, the full variable domain is DGGITQSPKYLFRKEGQNVTLSCEQNLNHDAMYWYRQDPGQGLRLIYYSQIVNDFQKGDIAEGYSVSREKKESFPLTVTSAQKNPTAFYLCASSTGQANQPQHFGDGTRLSIL.

This chain joins TRBV30 and TRBJ2-3, with TRBD2 as a possible D gene (5 bases). Germline V CDR1 and CDR2: GTSNPN, SVGIG (reference sequence). The germline V and J ends were trimmed by 4 bases and 5 bases, with 16 bases remaining between them. CDR3 length: 14 residues. CDR3 sequence: CAWTRKSGRDTQYF. The CDR3 nucleotides are TGTGCCTGGACCCGAAAGAGCGGAAGAGATACGCAGTATTTT.

The sample holds one count of this clone. The rearrangement uses TRBV9 and TRBJ2-5; perhaps D is TRBD1 or TRBD2 (6 bases each). There are 14 residues in the CDR3. Germline V lookup: CDR1 SGDLS, CDR2 YYNGEE. The ends were cut back, 3 bases at V and 5 bases at J, with 14 bases in the middle. CDR3 bases: TGTGCCAGCAGCGACCGGGGGCTAAGGGAGACCCAGTACTTC. The encoded protein is CASSDRGLRETQYF.

This clone was seen only a few times. This chain joins TRBV28 and TRBJ1-2; D not resolved. Trimming shortened V by 2 bases and J by 2 bases, and 15 bases separated the two germline ends. Germline V gene sequence: CDR1 MDHEN, CDR2 SYDVKM. CDR3 length equals 16 residues. The CDR3 nucleotides read TGTGCCAGCAGTTTAATGGAAATAGCAAGGAACTATGGCTACACCTTC. Its translation: CASSLMEIARNYGYTF.

By its share, this clone is medium-sized. Written as DNA, the CDR3 is TGCGCCAGCAGTCAATCCCGGGTCAAAGATCTTTCTGGAAACACCATATATTTT. Amino acid sequence: CASSQSRVKDLSGNTIYF. This sequence joins TRBV23-1 and TRBJ1-3; D call uncertain. TRBV23-1 is an ORF; its function is uncertain. CDR3 size: 18 residues. The V gene lost 0 bases and the J gene lost 1 base, with 16 bases spanning the gap.

On this clone: Mismatch with germline at one junction end may stem from a read error. The gene calls are TRBV2 and TRBJ1-1; 8 bases are a match to TRBD1. This CDR3 region has 15 residues. The germline CDR1 and CDR2 sequences are SNHLY and FYNNEI. The CDR3 region has the DNA TGTGCCAGCAGTGAAGCAGGGACAGGCAACATTGAAGCTTTCTTT. Translating gives CASSEAGTGNIEAFF.

V is TRBV5-6 and J is TRBJ2-3, with D perhaps TRBD2 (5 bases). Germline V gene sequence: CDR1 SGHDT, CDR2 YYEEEE. V gave up 0 bases and J gave up 2 bases, with 10 bases separating them. There are 15 residues in the CDR3. The CDR3 region is CASSLAGIHTDTQYF. CDR3 DNA: TGTGCCAGCAGCTTGGCCGGGATCCACACAGATACGCAGTATTTT.

CDR3 amino acids: CASSVEDRGRETQYF. The CDR3 DNA reads TGTGCCAGCAGCGTAGAGGACAGGGGTAGGGAGACCCAGTACTTC. The rearrangement joins TRBV9 to TRBJ2-5, with 9 bases identical to TRBD1. The CDR3 loop spans 15 amino acids. Germline trimming cut 0 bases from V and 5 bases from J; bases unmatched to any gene: 5. In germline, CDR1 is SGDLS, CDR2 YYNGEE. Complete variable domain (other parts from reference TRBV9 and TRBJ2-5): DSGVTQTPKHLITATGQRVTLRCSPRSGDLSVYWYQQSLDQGLQFLIQYYNGEERAKGNILERFSAQQFPDLHSELNLSSLELGDSALYFCASSVEDRGRETQYFGPGTRLLVL.

The chain couples TRBV30 to TRBJ2-5, with D possibly called TRBD1 or TRBD2 (5 bases each). The CDR3 has 15 amino acids. The germline V gene encodes CDR1 GTSNPN and CDR2 SVGIG (reference sequence). Trimming removed 3 bases at V and 5 bases at J, with 19 bases between. In DNA, the CDR3 is TGTGCCTGGAGAGAGACCCCGGTAGGGACGGAGACCCAGTACTTC. Protein sequence: CAWRETPVGTETQYF. The whole variable domain, remainder taken from reference TRBV30 and TRBJ2-5, is SQTIHQWPATLVQPVGSPLSLECTVEGTSNPNLYWYRQAAGRGLQLLFYSVGIGQISSEVPQNLSASRPQDRQFILSSKKLLLSDSGFYLCAWRETPVGTETQYFGPGTRLLVL.